The sequence of this TCR beta chain was determined in a study of T cell responses to AZD1222 COVID-19 vaccine. The CDR3 contains 14 residues. Trimming pared 6 bases from V and 6 bases from J, leaving 12 bases between. Germline V CDR1 and CDR2: MRHNA, SNTAGT. General study results and limits: CD4 TCRs covered the whole spike, strongest at regions 160-218 and 743-854. Scientists sampled the repertoires only once the peak T cell response had passed. White British people made up most donors, females outnumbered males, and clonal diversity was possibly underestimated.

The repertoire was sequenced with immunoSEQ multiplex PCR; TCRdb's copy has only in-frame clones and lacks some. The profile shows about 140,000 clones, about 93% of them singletons. Both about-4-week and about-12-week second-dose recipients were combined. Notes on this clone: Its antigen is undetermined.

The sample here was peripheral blood, taken 28 days after the second AZD1222 dose. The source is an adult who received the AZD1222 COVID-19 vaccine. The chain is built from TRBV6-4 and TRBJ1-6, with D perhaps matching TRBD1 (5 bases). The CDR3: CASRGRDPNSPLHF. The CDR3 DNA sequence: TGTGCCAGCAGGGGCAGGGATCCTAATTCACCCCTCCACTTT.